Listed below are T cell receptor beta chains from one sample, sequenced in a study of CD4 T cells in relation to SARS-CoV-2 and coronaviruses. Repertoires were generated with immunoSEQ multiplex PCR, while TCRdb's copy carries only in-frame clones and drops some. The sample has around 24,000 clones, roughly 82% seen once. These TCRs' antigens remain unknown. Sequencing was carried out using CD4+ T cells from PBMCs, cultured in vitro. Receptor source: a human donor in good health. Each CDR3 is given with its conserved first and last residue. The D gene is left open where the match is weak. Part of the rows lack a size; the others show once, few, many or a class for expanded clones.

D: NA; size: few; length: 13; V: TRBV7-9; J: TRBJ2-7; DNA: TGTGCCAGCAGCGGAGGAAGGGTCCACGAGCAGTACTTC; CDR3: CASSGGRVHEQYF
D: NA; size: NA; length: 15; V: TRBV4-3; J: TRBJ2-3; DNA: TGCGCCAGCAGCCAGGATACAGGGCTCACAGATACGCAGTATTTT; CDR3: CASSQDTGLTDTQYF
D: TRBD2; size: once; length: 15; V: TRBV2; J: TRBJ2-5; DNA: TGTGCCAGCAGTGAAAAGGGACTAGCGGGAGAGACCCAGTACTTC; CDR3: CASSEKGLAGETQYF
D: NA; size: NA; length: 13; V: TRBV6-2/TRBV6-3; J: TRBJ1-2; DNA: TGTGCCAGCAGTTACAGGCCCCTATATGGCTACACCTTC; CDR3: CASSYRPLYGYTF
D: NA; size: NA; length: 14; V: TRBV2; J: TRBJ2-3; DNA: TGTGCCAGCAGTGGGTCTTCTAGCACAGATACGCAGTATTTT; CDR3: CASSGSSSTDTQYF
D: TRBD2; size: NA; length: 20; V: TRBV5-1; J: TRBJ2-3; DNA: TGCGCCAGCAGTCAAGCTTGGCTAGGACTAGCGGGGGGGAAGACAGATACGCAGTATTTT; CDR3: CASSQAWLGLAGGKTDTQYF
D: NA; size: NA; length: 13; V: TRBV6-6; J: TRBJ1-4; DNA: TGTGCCAGCAGTTTCCCCCCAAATGAAAAACTGTTTTTT; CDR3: CASSFPPNEKLFF
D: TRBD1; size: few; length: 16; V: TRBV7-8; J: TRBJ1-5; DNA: TGTGCCAGCAGCCGATTAACGGGACAGGGCAATCAGCCCCAGCATTTT; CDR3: CASSRLTGQGNQPQHF
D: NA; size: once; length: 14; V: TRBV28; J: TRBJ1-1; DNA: TGTGCCAGCAACCCGATCGGGAGAAAAACTGAAGCTTTCTTT; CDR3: CASNPIGRKTEAFF
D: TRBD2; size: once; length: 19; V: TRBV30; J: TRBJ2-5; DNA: TGTGCCTGGACCGGTCAGGGGGCTAGCGGGAGGTCCCTCGTCAAGACCCAGTACTTC; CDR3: CAWTGQGASGRSLVKTQYF